This is a list of T cell receptor beta chains from one sample in a study of shared clonotypes between healthy human individuals. This table comes from immunoSEQ multiplex PCR, and its TCRdb copy is limited to in-frame clones, with some not included. This table holds more than 900,000 clones, 78% found once. The source material was memory CD4+ T cells from PBMCs. The receptor set was obtained from a young man in good health. Some clones in this sample may be carry-over from other donors' samples. Both conserved end residues are part of each CDR3. The D gene is left open where the match is weak. Clone size, where shown, is once, few, many, or a class for clones that have expanded.

CASSVRTGEGQPQHF | TGTGCCAGCAGCGTCAGAACCGGGGAAGGACAGCCCCAGCATTTT | - | TRBV7-2 | 15 | - | TRBJ1-5
CASSPPGTANYGYTF | TGTGCCAGCAGTCCTCCCGGGACAGCTAACTATGGCTACACCTTC | TRBD1 | TRBV28 | 15 | - | TRBJ1-2
CASSRDSQTNYGYTF | TGTGCCAGCAGTCGGGACAGCCAAACGAACTATGGCTACACCTTC | TRBD1 | TRBV2 | 15 | - | TRBJ1-2
CAWSTTGGTDTQYF | TGTGCCTGGAGTACGACAGGAGGTACAGATACGCAGTATTTT | - | TRBV30 | 14 | - | TRBJ2-3
CASSGLAGGGGSYNEQFF | TGTGCCAGCAGCGGACTAGCGGGAGGTGGGGGCTCCTACAATGAGCAGTTCTTC | TRBD2 | TRBV9 | 18 | - | TRBJ2-1
CASSAYRGTEAFF | TGTGCCAGCAGCGCCTACAGGGGGACTGAAGCTTTCTTT | TRBD1 | TRBV7-3 | 13 | - | TRBJ1-1
CASSLRTRGSGANVLTF | TGTGCCAGCAGCTTGAGAACTCGAGGTTCTGGGGCCAACGTCCTGACTTTC | - | TRBV5-4 | 17 | - | TRBJ2-6
CASSLARFYNEQFF | TGTGCCAGCAGCTTAGCGCGGTTCTACAATGAGCAGTTCTTC | - | TRBV7-2 | 14 | - | TRBJ2-1
CASSVDLLYRYGYTF | TGTGCCAGTTCGGTGGATCTATTGTACCGCTATGGCTACACCTTC | - | TRBV19 | 15 | - | TRBJ1-2
CASSLRSGTGGWETQYF | TGTGCCAGCAGCTTAAGGAGTGGAACAGGGGGCTGGGAGACCCAGTACTTC | TRBD1 | TRBV11-2 | 17 | - | TRBJ2-5
CASSQSRGIETQYF | TGCGCCAGCAGCCAATCGAGAGGGATTGAGACCCAGTACTTC | - | TRBV4-1 | 14 | - | TRBJ2-5
CASGTGGGATQYF | TGTGCCTCCGGGACAGGGGGCGGGGCGACCCAGTACTTC | TRBD1 | TRBV10-3 | 13 | - | TRBJ2-5
CSAHGELFF | TGCAGTGCTCACGGGGAGCTGTTTTTT | - | TRBV20-1 | 9 | - | TRBJ2-2
CASSLSGTGTYGYTF | TGCGCCAGCAGCTTGTCGGGGACAGGCACCTATGGCTACACCTTC | TRBD1 | TRBV5-1 | 15 | - | TRBJ1-2
CASSLGVAGALYF | TGTGCCAGCAGCTTAGGGGTAGCGGGAGCCCTTTACTTC | TRBD2 | TRBV7-2 | 13 | - | TRBJ2-7
CASYNSYEQYF | TGTGCCAGCTACAACTCCTACGAGCAGTACTTC | - | TRBV2 | 11 | - | TRBJ2-7
CASSEDPRLAPREQYF | TGTGCCAGCAGTGAAGATCCGAGGCTAGCCCCTAGGGAGCAGTACTTC | - | TRBV2 | 16 | - | TRBJ2-7
CAWSVRGPTDTQYF | TGTGCCTGGAGTGTACGCGGTCCTACAGATACGCAGTATTTT | - | TRBV30 | 14 | once | TRBJ2-3
CATSRGFFGELFF | TGTGCCACCAGCAGAGGCTTTTTCGGGGAGCTGTTTTTT | - | TRBV15 | 13 | - | TRBJ2-2
CASVRDGGMNTEAFF | TGTGCCAGCGTACGGGACGGTGGGATGAACACTGAAGCTTTCTTT | - | TRBV6-1 | 15 | - | TRBJ1-1
CASSYVRDGEQFF | TGTGCCAGCAGTTACGTCCGGGATGGGGAGCAGTTCTTC | - | TRBV6-5 | 13 | - | TRBJ2-1
CASSRQGSYGYTF | TGTGCCAGCAGTCGACAGGGCTCCTATGGCTACACCTTC | TRBD1 | TRBV27 | 13 | once | TRBJ1-2
CASSPGQISAYEQYF | TGTGCCAGCTCCCCCGGACAGATATCCGCCTACGAGCAGTACTTC | - | TRBV18 | 15 | - | TRBJ2-7
CASSLFRDSLVLKETQYF | TGTGCCAGCAGTTTATTTCGGGACAGCCTGGTTTTAAAAGAGACCCAGTACTTC | TRBD1 | TRBV28 | 18 | - | TRBJ2-5
CASSQVSTSNYGYTF | TGTGCCAGCAGCCAAGTATCGACGTCTAACTATGGCTACACCTTC | - | TRBV4-2 | 15 | - | TRBJ1-2
CATSRDRGSYGYTF | TGTGCCACCAGCAGAGACAGGGGTAGCTATGGCTACACCTTC | - | TRBV15 | 14 | many | TRBJ1-2
CASHRVSPGSGELFF | TGTGCCAGCCACCGGGTGTCACCGGGCAGCGGGGAGCTGTTTTTT | - | TRBV28 | 15 | - | TRBJ2-2